The 16 T cell receptor beta chains below were found in one sample sequenced in a study of cytomegalovirus exposure and HLA in healthy donors. PCR amplification relied on 60 Vbeta primers (plus 13 Jbeta primers). The protocol was immunoSEQ multiplex PCR, while the TCRdb copy is restricted to in-frame clones and leaves out a portion. Among about 160,000 clones, over 65% were seen once, and the ten largest hold around 7%. The sequenced sample consisted of PBMCs. Receptor source: a man between 35 and 55 years old in good health and CMV-seropositive.

This clone showed up just a few times. The chain's CDR3 is CASSFLNTGELFF. CDR3 nucleotides: TGTGCCAGCAGCTTCCTTAACACCGGGGAGCTGTTTTTT. V and J are TRBV5-8 and TRBJ2-2; no firm D call. The CDR3 has 13 residues. Between the trimmed V and J ends, which lost 2 bases and 2 bases, there was a span of 4 bases. Germline-derived CDR1 and CDR2 are SGHTS and YDEGEE.

Notes on this clone: Other DNA sequences in the sample encode the same CDR3. The V call is TRBV30, the J call TRBJ2-3; the D gene is possibly TRBD2 (5 bases). Germline V gene sequence: CDR1 GTSNPN, CDR2 SVGIG (reference sequence). The CDR3 loop spans 14 amino acids. V lost 0 bases to trimming and J lost 8 bases, with 15 bases between them. The CDR3 loop is CAWSVERTLGTQYF. The CDR3 DNA reads TGTGCCTGGAGTGTAGAGCGGACCTTGGGTACGCAGTATTTT.

The rearrangement uses TRBV18 and TRBJ1-1; TRBD1 is a possible D gene (5 bases). V lost 3 bases and J lost 0, with 14 bases in between. This CDR3 comprises 16 residues. CDR1 and CDR2 (germline): KGHSH, LQKENI. The CDR3 sequence: CASSPQGKRMNTEAFF. CDR3 DNA: TGTGCCAGCTCACCCCAGGGCAAACGAATGAACACTGAAGCTTTCTTT.

The chain links TRBV5-4 to TRBJ2-5; TRBD2 aligns across 7 bases. This CDR3 is built from 15 residues. Germline trimming cut 4 bases from V and 1 base from J; bases unmatched to any gene: 7. The V gene's germline CDR1 is SGHNT and CDR2 YYREEE (reference sequence). CDR3 DNA: TGTGCCAGCAGCGGCCGATTAGCGGGCCAAGAGACCCAGTACTTC. Residues: CASSGRLAGQETQYF.

This clone was counted between two and nine times. V gene TRBV6-6 combines with J gene TRBJ2-5; the D gene is possibly TRBD1 (5 bases). Germline-derived CDR1 and CDR2 are MNHNY and SVGAGI (reference sequence). The CDR3 consists of 12 residues. V lost 7 bases and J lost 2, with 8 bases in between. The DNA of the CDR3 is TGTGCCAGCACTGACAGTCAAGAGACCCAGTACTTC. Encoded protein: CASTDSQETQYF.

V and J are TRBV6-5 and TRBJ2-5; tentatively, D is TRBD1 (6 bases). The CDR3 is 15 residues long. Germline-derived CDR1 and CDR2 are MNHEY and SVGAGI. V was shortened by 2 bases and J by 4 bases, with 14 bases between the two germline ends. The CDR3 DNA reads as TGTGCCAGCAGTTACGTCGCCCAGACAGGAGAGACCCAGTACTTC. Translating gives CASSYVAQTGETQYF.

The CDR3 DNA follows: TGTGCCAGTAGTATAGACGCCCGACAGGCGGTGGGTGGCTACACCTTC. Amino acids: CASSIDARQAVGGYTF. The chain recombines TRBV19 with TRBJ1-2; D is possibly TRBD1 (6 bases). The CDR3 is made up of 16 amino acids. Trimming removed 0 bases at V and 7 bases at J, with 18 bases between. The germline CDR1 and CDR2 sequences are LNHDA and SQIVND (reference sequence).

This clone has just a few counts. V and J are TRBV2 and TRBJ1-2; no firm D call. This CDR3 contains 14 residues. Germline CDR1 is SNHLY and CDR2 is FYNNEI. Trimming took 6 bases from V and 4 from J, leaving 15 bases between them. The CDR3 DNA reads as TGTGCCAGCAGCGGTTTGAGGGCCCCCTATGGCTACACCTTC. Translating gives CASSGLRAPYGYTF.

As DNA, the CDR3 is TGTGCCAGCAGTTACTCTCTCGGGAGTTGGAATGAGCAGTTCTTC. This codes for CASSYSLGSWNEQFF. The chain recombines TRBV6-5 with TRBJ2-1, with TRBD2 as a possible D gene (6 bases). The CDR3 is 15 amino acids. Per the germline V gene, CDR1 is MNHEY and CDR2 is SVGAGI. Trimming stripped 0 bases from V and 7 bases from J, with 13 bases between.

The V and J genes are TRBV5-4 and TRBJ2-2, with D maybe TRBD1 (5 bases). The length of the CDR3 is 15 residues. CDR1 is SGHNT, CDR2 YYREEE, per germline (reference sequence). With 1 base removed from V and 2 bases from J, the gap between germline ends came to 9 bases. CDR3 sequence reads: CASSLIGANTGELFF. The CDR3 DNA is TGTGCCAGCAGCTTGATAGGGGCTAACACCGGGGAGCTGTTTTTT.

This clone is a singleton in its sample. The chain combines TRBV7-2 with TRBJ2-3; 8 nucleotides align to TRBD2. The germline V gene has CDR1 SGHTA and CDR2 FQGNSA. Trimming removed 5 bases from V and 5 bases from J; junction bases left unmatched: 12. This CDR3 has 16 amino acids. The CDR3 protein is CASSALGAGGGDTQYF. The DNA of the CDR3 is TGTGCCAGCAGCGCCCTCGGGGCGGGGGGAGGAGATACGCAGTATTTT.

This clone appeared a few times. The chain recombines TRBV18 with TRBJ2-1; 8 bases are a match to TRBD2. J lost 0 bases, V lost 3 bases, and 4 bases had no gene match. The CDR3 runs 16 residues. Germline CDR1 is KGHSH and CDR2 is LQKENI. The CDR3 loop reads CASSPLLADSYNEQFF. In nucleotides, the CDR3 is TGTGCCAGCTCACCTTTACTAGCGGACTCCTACAATGAGCAGTTCTTC. Full variable domain (remainder filled in from reference TRBV18 and TRBJ2-1): NAGVMQNPRHLVRRRGQEARLRCSPMKGHSHVYWYRQLPEEGLKFMVYLQKENIIDESGMPKERFSAEFPKEGPSILRIQQVVRGDSAAYFCASSPLLADSYNEQFFGPGTRLTVL.

This clone was counted a few times. This rearrangement joins TRBV7-2 to TRBJ1-5; D not resolved. Trimming left V 1 base short and J 3 bases short, with 10 bases between. The V gene's germline CDR1 is SGHTA and CDR2 FQGNSA. The CDR3 is 15 amino acids. The DNA for the CDR3 is TGTGCCAGCAGCTTAGTGTCAGGCAACAATCAGCCCCAGCATTTT. Encoded protein: CASSLVSGNNQPQHF.

The chain carries TRBV10-3 and TRBJ2-3; D remains ambiguous. CDR3 length: 12 residues. Germline V lookup: CDR1 ENHRY, CDR2 SYGVKD. Deletions cut 2 bases from V and 6 bases from J, with 6 bases between. For the CDR3, the DNA is TGTGCCATCAGTGAGAGAACTGATACGCAGTATTTT. This encodes CAISERTDTQYF.

V usage is TRBV30 and J usage is TRBJ1-3; 9 bases align to TRBD1. This CDR3 is 13 amino acids long. The germline gives CDR1 GTSNPN, CDR2 SVGIG (reference sequence). V lost 5 bases to trimming and J lost 3 bases; unmatched junction nucleotides: 2. CDR3 residues: CAWGQGYGNTIYF. In DNA, the CDR3 is TGTGCCTGGGGACAGGGGTATGGAAACACCATATATTTT.

In the case of this clone: The same CDR3 is also encoded by other DNA sequences in this sample. V is TRBV5-1 and J is TRBJ1-1; 7 positions match TRBD1. This CDR3 has 17 residues. Looked up from germline, CDR1 is SGHRS and CDR2 is YFSETQ. Trimming cost V 0 bases and J 0 bases; bases outside gene matches: 8. The CDR3 sequence is CASSLGDSSVMNTEAFF. The CDR3 DNA reads TGCGCCAGCAGCTTGGGGGACAGCTCGGTTATGAACACTGAAGCTTTCTTT.